The 3 T cell receptor beta chains below come from one sample, sequenced in a study of blood T cells in healthy people across ages. Through a sample-barcoded 5' primer and a J-beta primer mix, a second PCR was run for about 6 to 11 cycles. TCRdb fed the 5' RACE reads into MiXCR, producing one record per CDR3 protein. The table lists 950,000 to 1,200,000 distinct CDR3 sequences, 35% to 40% of them singletons. Sequencing used blood. Receptors were obtained from a man between 18 and 29 years old in good health.

This clonotype was counted only a few times. Here the CDR3 DNA reads TGTGCCAGCAGCCTCCGGACAGGGGCAACTAATGAAAAACTGTTTTTT. Translating gives CASSLRTGATNEKLFF. The chain is built from TRBV25-1 and TRBJ1-4; 9 bases map to TRBD1. V shed 6 bases, J shed 0 bases, and the junction held 5 bases outside the gene matches. CDR3 length equals 16 residues. CDR1 and CDR2 from the germline V gene are MGHDK and SYGVNS.

V gene TRBV11-1 combines with J gene TRBJ2-2; D may be TRBD2 (6 bases). With 0 bases removed from V and 5 bases from J, the gap between germline ends came to 13 bases. The CDR3 covers 16 residues. Germline lookup yields CDR1 SGHAT and CDR2 FQDESV (reference sequence). The CDR3 nucleotides read TGTGCCAGCAGCTTAGCTCGCGGGGCACTGACCGGGGAGCTGTTTTTT. As protein: CASSLARGALTGELFF. Combining the CDR3 with reference TRBV11-1 and TRBJ2-2 gives the whole variable domain EAEVAQSPRYKITEKSQAVAFWCDPISGHATLYWYRQILGQGPELLVQFQDESVVDDSQLPKDRFSAERLKGVDSTLKIQPAELGDSAMYLCASSLARGALTGELFFGEGSRLTVL.

J is TRBJ2-2 and V is TRBV7-2, with TRBD1 identical over 7 bases. V gave up 5 bases and J gave up 6 bases; unmatched junction bases: 3. Germline V gene lookup returns CDR1 SGHTA and CDR2 FQGNSA. The CDR3 runs to 13 residues. The CDR3 loop is CASSNDRAGELFF. The CDR3 DNA is TGTGCCAGCAGCAATGACAGGGCCGGGGAGCTGTTTTTT. The full variable domain, its missing parts supplied by reference TRBV7-2 and TRBJ2-2, is GAGVSQSPSNKVTEKGKDVELRCDPISGHTALYWYRQSLGQGLEFLIYFQGNSAPDKSGLPSDRFSAERTGGSVSTLTIQRTQQEDSAVYLCASSNDRAGELFFGEGSRLTVL.